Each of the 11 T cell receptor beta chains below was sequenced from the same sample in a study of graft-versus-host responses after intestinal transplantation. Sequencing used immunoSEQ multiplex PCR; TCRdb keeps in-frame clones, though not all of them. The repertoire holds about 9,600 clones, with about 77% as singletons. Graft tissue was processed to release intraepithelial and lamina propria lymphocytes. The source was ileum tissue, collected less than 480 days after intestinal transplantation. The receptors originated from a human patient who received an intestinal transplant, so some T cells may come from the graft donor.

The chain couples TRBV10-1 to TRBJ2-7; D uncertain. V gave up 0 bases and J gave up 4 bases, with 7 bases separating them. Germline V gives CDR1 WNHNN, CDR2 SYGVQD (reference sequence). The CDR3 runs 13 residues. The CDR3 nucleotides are TGCGCCAGCAGTGAGTCGAATGGATACGAGCAGTACTTC. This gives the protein CASSESNGYEQYF.

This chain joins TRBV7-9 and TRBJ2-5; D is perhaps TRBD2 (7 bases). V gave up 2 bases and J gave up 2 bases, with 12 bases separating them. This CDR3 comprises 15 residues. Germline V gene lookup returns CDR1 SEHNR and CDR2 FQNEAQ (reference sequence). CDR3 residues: CASSLRGALQETQYF. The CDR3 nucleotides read TGTGCCAGCAGCTTACGGGGGGCCCTACAAGAGACCCAGTACTTC.

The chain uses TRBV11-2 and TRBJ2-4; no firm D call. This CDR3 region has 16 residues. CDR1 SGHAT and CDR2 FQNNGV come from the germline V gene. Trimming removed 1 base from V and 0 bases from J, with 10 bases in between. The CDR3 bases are TGTGCCAGCAGCTTAGGAAGATTCCTAGCCAAAAACATTCAGTACTTC. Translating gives CASSLGRFLAKNIQYF.

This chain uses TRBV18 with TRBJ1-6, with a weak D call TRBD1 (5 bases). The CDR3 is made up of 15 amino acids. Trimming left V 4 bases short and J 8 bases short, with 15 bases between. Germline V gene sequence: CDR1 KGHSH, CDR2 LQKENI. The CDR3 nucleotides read TGTGCCAGCTCACTCAGACAGAAGATGGATTCACCCCTCCACTTT. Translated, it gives CASSLRQKMDSPLHF. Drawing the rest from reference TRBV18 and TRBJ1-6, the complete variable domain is NAGVMQNPRHLVRRRGQEARLRCSPMKGHSHVYWYRQLPEEGLKFMVYLQKENIIDESGMPKERFSAEFPKEGPSILRIQQVVRGDSAAYFCASSLRQKMDSPLHFGNGTRLTVT.

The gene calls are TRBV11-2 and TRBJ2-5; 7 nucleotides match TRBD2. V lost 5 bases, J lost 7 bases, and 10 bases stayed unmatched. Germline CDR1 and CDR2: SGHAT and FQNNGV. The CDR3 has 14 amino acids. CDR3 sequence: CASSLGRGSGTQYF. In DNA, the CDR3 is TGTGCCAGCAGCCTAGGGAGGGGCTCGGGGACCCAGTACTTC. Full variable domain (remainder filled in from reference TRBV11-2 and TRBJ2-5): EAGVAQSPRYKIIEKRQSVAFWCNPISGHATLYWYQQILGQGPKLLIQFQNNGVVDDSQLPKDRFSAERLKGVDSTLKIQPAKLEDSAVYLCASSLGRGSGTQYFGPGTRLLVL.

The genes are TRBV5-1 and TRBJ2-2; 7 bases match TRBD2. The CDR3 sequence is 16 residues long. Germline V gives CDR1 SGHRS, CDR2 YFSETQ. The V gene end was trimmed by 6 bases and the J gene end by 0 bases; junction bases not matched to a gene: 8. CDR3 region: CASISGGASNTGELFF. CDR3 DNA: TGCGCCAGCATTTCGGGGGGAGCCTCGAACACCGGGGAGCTGTTTTTT. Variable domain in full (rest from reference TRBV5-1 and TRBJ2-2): KAGVTQTPRYLIKTRGQQVTLSCSPISGHRSVSWYQQTPGQGLQFLFEYFSETQRNKGNFPGRFSGRQFSNSRSEMNVSTLELGDSALYLCASISGGASNTGELFFGEGSRLTVL.

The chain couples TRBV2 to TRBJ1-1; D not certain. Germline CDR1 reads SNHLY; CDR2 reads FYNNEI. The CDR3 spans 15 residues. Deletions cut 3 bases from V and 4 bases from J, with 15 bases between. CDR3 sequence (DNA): TGTGCCAGCAGTGATTTAGACAAATTGGGCACTGAAGCTTTCTTT. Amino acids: CASSDLDKLGTEAFF.

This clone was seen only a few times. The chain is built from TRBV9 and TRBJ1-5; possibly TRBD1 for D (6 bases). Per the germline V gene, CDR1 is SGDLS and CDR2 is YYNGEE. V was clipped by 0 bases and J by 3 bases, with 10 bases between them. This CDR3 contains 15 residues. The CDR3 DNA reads TGTGCCAGCAGCGTAGATGCAGGGGCCAATCAGCCCCAGCATTTT. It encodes CASSVDAGANQPQHF.

CDR3 amino acids: CSVVRTGYNEQYF. CDR3 DNA: TGCAGCGTTGTGAGGACAGGGTATAACGAGCAGTACTTC. V usage is TRBV29-1 and J usage is TRBJ2-7; TRBD1 matches at 8 bases. The V gene's germline CDR1 is SQVTM and CDR2 ANQGSEA. The CDR3 runs 13 residues. J was trimmed by 5 bases and V by 4 bases; bases with no gene match: 7.

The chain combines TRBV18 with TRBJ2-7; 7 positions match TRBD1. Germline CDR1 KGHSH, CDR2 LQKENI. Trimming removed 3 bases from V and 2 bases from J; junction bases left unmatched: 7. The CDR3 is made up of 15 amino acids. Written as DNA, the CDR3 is TGTGCCAGCTCACCGGGGCGACAGGGTGCCTACGAGCAGTACTTC. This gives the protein CASSPGRQGAYEQYF.

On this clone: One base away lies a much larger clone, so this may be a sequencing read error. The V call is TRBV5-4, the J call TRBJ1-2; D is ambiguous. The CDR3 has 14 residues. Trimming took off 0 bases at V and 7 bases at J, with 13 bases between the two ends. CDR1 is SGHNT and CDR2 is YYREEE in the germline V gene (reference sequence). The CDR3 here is CASSLGTAVSGYTF. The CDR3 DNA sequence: TGTGCCAGCAGCTTGGGGACGGCGGTATCTGGCTACACCTTC. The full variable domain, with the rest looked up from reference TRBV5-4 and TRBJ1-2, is ETGVTQSPTHLIKTRGQQVTLRCSSQSGHNTVSWYQQALGQGPQFIFQYYREEENGRGNFPPRFSGLQFPNYSSELNVNALELDDSALYLCASSLGTAVSGYTFGSGTRLTVV.